These 32 T cell receptor beta chains originate from one sample sequenced in a study of blood T cell repertoires in COVID-19. Data came from immunoSEQ multiplex PCR; TCRdb stores just in-frame clones and leaves some out. This table has some 150,000 clones, 80% to 90% appearing once. The sample was peripheral blood. These receptors all come from a man aged 55 to 70 with acute or convalescent COVID-19.

The rearrangement links TRBV29-1 to TRBJ2-1, with D uncertain. Per germline, CDR1 SQVTM and CDR2 ANQGSEA. The CDR3 length is 11 residues. Trimming pared 4 bases from V and 9 bases from J, leaving 10 bases between. CDR3 sequence (DNA): TGCAGCGTTGTGGCAGGTACTGAGCAGTTCTTC. Residues: CSVVAGTEQFF.

The chain employs TRBV6-5 and TRBJ1-6; a weak D match, TRBD1 (5 bases). The V and J ends lost 0 bases and 7 bases respectively, with 10 bases between them. The germline CDR1 and CDR2 sequences are MNHEY and SVGAGI. The CDR3 is 15 amino acids. CDR3 nucleotide sequence: TGTGCCAGCAGTTACTCGCAGGGCCGCAATTCACCCCTCCACTTT. Its protein is CASSYSQGRNSPLHF.

The chain has TRBV10-2 and TRBJ2-7; possibly TRBD2 for D (5 bases). This CDR3 has 13 residues. V was trimmed by 2 bases and J by 3 bases, leaving 8 bases between them. The germline CDR1 and CDR2 sequences are WSHSY and SAAADI. The DNA for the CDR3 is TGCGCCAGCAGTGAGGGAGGCATCTACGAGCAGTACTTC. Its protein is CASSEGGIYEQYF.

The CDR3 DNA sequence: TGTGCCAGCAGCATACAGGGTTGGGAGACCCAGTACTTC. Amino acid sequence: CASSIQGWETQYF. The rearrangement joins TRBV9 to TRBJ2-5; tentative D call: TRBD1 (6 bases). V dropped 4 bases and J dropped 5 bases, with 12 bases sitting between them. The germline V gene encodes CDR1 SGDLS and CDR2 YYNGEE. This CDR3 region has 13 residues.

This clone was counted once. This rearrangement joins TRBV19 to TRBJ1-3; 9 positions match TRBD1. This CDR3 region has 15 residues. V lost 3 bases to trimming and J lost 1 base; unmatched junction nucleotides: 1. The germline CDR1 and CDR2 sequences are LNHDA and SQIVND (reference sequence). DNA for the CDR3: TGTGCCAGTAGTATCGGGACAGGGTCTGGAAACACCATATATTTT. As protein: CASSIGTGSGNTIYF.

The chain combines TRBV7-2 with TRBJ2-7, with D tentatively TRBD1 (6 bases). The CDR3 spans 14 residues. CDR1 and CDR2 from the germline V gene are SGHTA and FQGNSA. Trimming took 1 base from V and 6 from J, leaving 13 bases between them. CDR3 sequence (DNA): TGTGCCAGCAGCTTAGGAAGACAGGCCGCCGAGCAGTACTTC. It encodes CASSLGRQAAEQYF. The complete variable domain, with remaining parts taken from reference TRBV7-2 and TRBJ2-7, reads GAGVSQSPSNKVTEKGKDVELRCDPISGHTALYWYRQSLGQGLEFLIYFQGNSAPDKSGLPSDRFSAERTGGSVSTLTIQRTQQEDSAVYLCASSLGRQAAEQYFGPGTRLTVT.

The rearrangement uses TRBV7-9 and TRBJ1-3; TRBD1 matches at 11 bases. With 5 bases clipped from V and 5 bases from J, the junction kept 11 bases outside the gene matches. This CDR3 is 17 amino acids long. Germline V CDR1 and CDR2: SEHNR, FQNEAQ (reference sequence). CDR3 sequence (DNA): TGTGCCAGCAGCGAATGGACAGGGGGCGTGGAGAGAAACACCATATATTTT. It translates to CASSEWTGGVERNTIYF.

This chain links TRBV30 with TRBJ1-5; D not resolved. Trimming removed 5 bases at V and 0 bases at J, with 5 bases between. Germline CDR1 is GTSNPN and CDR2 is SVGIG (reference sequence). This CDR3 is 12 amino acids long. As DNA, the CDR3 is TGTGCCTGGTACAATAGCAATCAGCCCCAGCATTTT. Amino acid sequence: CAWYNSNQPQHF.

The rearrangement joins TRBV18 to TRBJ1-5, with D unclear. CDR3 length: 14 residues. Germline-derived CDR1 and CDR2 are KGHSH and LQKENI. V lost 3 bases and J lost 5, with 11 bases in between. CDR3 amino acids: CASSPTGADQPQHF. The CDR3 DNA sequence: TGTGCCAGCTCACCGACGGGAGCTGATCAGCCCCAGCATTTT.

The chain has TRBV5-4 and TRBJ1-1; 7 positions match TRBD1. V was pared by 2 bases and J by 5 bases, with 6 bases of the junction left unmatched. CDR3 length: 14 residues. The germline CDR1 and CDR2 sequences are SGHNT and YYREEE (reference sequence). This chain's CDR3 is CASSFRGLVTEAFF. In DNA, the CDR3 is TGTGCCAGCAGCTTCAGGGGGTTGGTTACTGAAGCTTTCTTT. Variable domain in full (rest from reference TRBV5-4 and TRBJ1-1): ETGVTQSPTHLIKTRGQQVTLRCSSQSGHNTVSWYQQALGQGPQFIFQYYREEENGRGNFPPRFSGLQFPNYSSELNVNALELDDSALYLCASSFRGLVTEAFFGQGTRLTVV.

V is TRBV29-1 and J is TRBJ2-3; 8 bases align to TRBD1. This CDR3 is built from 16 residues. The junction had 9 bases not matched to a gene; V was cut back by 3 bases and J by 1 base. Germline lookup yields CDR1 SQVTM and CDR2 ANQGSEA. CDR3 in amino acids: CSVDPTGVEGTDTQYF. CDR3 nucleotides: TGCAGCGTTGACCCGACAGGGGTCGAGGGCACAGATACGCAGTATTTT.

V and J are TRBV11-2 and TRBJ1-2, with TRBD1 matching over 8 bases. CDR1 and CDR2 (germline): SGHAT, FQNNGV. This CDR3 contains 13 residues. The junction had 8 bases not matched to a gene; V was cut back by 6 bases and J by 8 bases. The CDR3 DNA sequence: TGTGCCAGCAGTTCCACACGACAGGGGGGCTACACCTTC. Translated: CASSSTRQGGYTF. The full variable domain, in which reference TRBV11-2 and TRBJ1-2 provide the parts outside the CDR3, is EAGVAQSPRYKIIEKRQSVAFWCNPISGHATLYWYQQILGQGPKLLIQFQNNGVVDDSQLPKDRFSAERLKGVDSTLKIQPAKLEDSAVYLCASSSTRQGGYTFGSGTRLTVV.

The chain links TRBV7-9 to TRBJ1-1; 7 positions agree with TRBD1. The germline gives CDR1 SEHNR, CDR2 FQNEAQ (reference sequence). V gave up 0 bases and J gave up 5 bases; unmatched junction bases: 6. CDR3 length: 15 residues. CDR3 sequence reads: CASSLAVGGATEAFF. The CDR3 nucleotides read TGTGCCAGCAGCTTAGCGGTAGGGGGCGCGACTGAAGCTTTCTTT.

This clone was seen just once. This rearrangement joins TRBV4-2 to TRBJ1-1; 9 bases fit TRBD1. Losses at the gene ends were 0 bases for V and 4 bases for J; bases not matched to a gene: 6. This CDR3 has 16 residues. The germline CDR1 and CDR2 sequences are LGHNA and YNFKEQ. The CDR3 DNA reads as TGTGCCAGCAGCCAAGACGGGACAGGGTTGAGCACTGAAGCTTTCTTT. Amino acid sequence: CASSQDGTGLSTEAFF.

The chain employs TRBV24-1 and TRBJ1-5; tentatively, D is TRBD1 (5 bases). Trimming shortened V by 5 bases and J by 0 bases, and 10 bases separated the two germline ends. Germline lookup yields CDR1 KGHDR and CDR2 SFDVKD. CDR3 length equals 15 residues. The CDR3 loop is CATSAAGPSNQPQHF. For the CDR3, the DNA is TGTGCCACCAGTGCGGCGGGACCTAGCAATCAGCCCCAGCATTTT.

The V gene is TRBV6-1, the J gene TRBJ1-5; D is undetermined. The CDR3 length is 14 residues. V was shortened by 2 bases and J by 0 bases, with 5 bases between the two germline ends. Germline V gene data show CDR1 as MNHNS and CDR2 as SASEGT. CDR3 nucleotides: TGTGCCAGCAGTGAACAGGATAGCAATCAGCCCCAGCATTTT. Its protein is CASSEQDSNQPQHF.

This clone occurred a few times. The CDR3 sequence: CASRIQDRVSEQYF. For the CDR3, the DNA is TGTGCCAGCAGAATACAGGATCGGGTGAGCGAGCAGTACTTC. V and J are TRBV2 and TRBJ2-7, with D maybe TRBD1 (5 bases). The CDR3 has 14 residues. Between the trimmed V and J ends, which lost 6 bases and 6 bases, there was a span of 18 bases. Germline CDR1 reads SNHLY; CDR2 reads FYNNEI. Looking up the rest from reference TRBV2 and TRBJ2-7 gives the full variable domain: EPEVTQTPSHQVTQMGQEVILRCVPISNHLYFYWYRQILGQKVEFLVSFYNNEISEKSEIFDDQFSVERPDGSNFTLKIRSTKLEDSAMYFCASRIQDRVSEQYFGPGTRLTVT.

V and J are TRBV25-1 and TRBJ1-4; D perhaps matches TRBD1 (5 bases). CDR1 is MGHDK, CDR2 SYGVNS, per germline. This CDR3 comprises 14 residues. The ends were cut back, 3 bases at V and 8 bases at J, with 13 bases in the middle. In nucleotides, the CDR3 is TGTGCCAGCAGTGAGGGAGGGGCGGGGGAAAAACTGTTTTTT. Its protein product is CASSEGGAGEKLFF.

Here the CDR3 reads CASSSQGRRNTIYF. The DNA of the CDR3 is TGTGCCAGCAGTTCGCAGGGGAGAAGAAACACCATATATTTT. The rearrangement links TRBV6-5 to TRBJ1-3, with D perhaps TRBD1 (6 bases). This CDR3 has 14 residues. Germline CDR1 and CDR2: MNHEY and SVGAGI. Trimming stripped 4 bases from V and 5 bases from J, with 12 bases between.

This sequence joins TRBV24-1 and TRBJ2-3; 8 positions match TRBD1. The CDR3 has 14 residues. Germline CDR1 and CDR2: KGHDR and SFDVKD. V was pared by 4 bases and J by 5 bases, with 4 bases of the junction left unmatched. The CDR3 sequence: CATSETRGQDTQYF. CDR3 DNA: TGTGCCACCAGTGAGACCAGGGGGCAAGATACGCAGTATTTT.

This chain uses TRBV7-9 with TRBJ1-2, with D maybe TRBD1 (6 bases). The CDR3 runs to 13 residues. Germline V gene data show CDR1 as SEHNR and CDR2 as FQNEAQ (reference sequence). Trimming took 2 bases from V and 2 from J, leaving 6 bases between them. CDR3 nucleotides: TGTGCCAGCAGCTTAAGGGGGAACTATGGCTACACCTTC. Protein sequence: CASSLRGNYGYTF. The full variable domain, completed using reference TRBV7-9 and TRBJ1-2, is DTGVSQNPRHKITKRGQNVTFRCDPISEHNRLYWYRQTLGQGPEFLTYFQNEAQLEKSRLLSDRFSAERPKGSFSTLEIQRTEQGDSAMYLCASSLRGNYGYTFGSGTRLTVV.

This CDR3 reads CASSELQGRTEAFF. The DNA for the CDR3 is TGTGCCAGCAGTGAATTACAGGGCCGAACTGAAGCTTTCTTT. The chain combines TRBV2 with TRBJ1-1; maybe TRBD1 (6 bases). Germline V CDR1 and CDR2: SNHLY, FYNNEI. Trimming took 2 bases from V and 5 from J, leaving 12 bases between them. This CDR3 is built from 14 residues.

J is TRBJ1-4 and V is TRBV4-1; TRBD1 is a possible D gene (6 bases). Germline-derived CDR1 and CDR2 are MGHRA and YSYEKL. CDR3 length: 16 residues. V lost 0 bases to trimming and J lost 6 bases, with 14 bases between them. In DNA, the CDR3 is TGCGCCAGCAGCCAAGATGGGTGGACAGCCCATGAAAAACTGTTTTTT. Translated: CASSQDGWTAHEKLFF.

The gene calls are TRBV19 and TRBJ2-7; 8 positions match TRBD1. Losses at the gene ends were 11 bases for V and 2 bases for J; bases not matched to a gene: 5. From germline, CDR1 is LNHDA and CDR2 SQIVND (reference sequence). The CDR3 spans 12 residues. The CDR3 reads CAVGTGPYEQYF. CDR3 nucleotides: TGTGCCGTAGGGACAGGCCCCTACGAGCAGTACTTC.

The rearrangement uses TRBV10-2 and TRBJ2-6; D possibly corresponds to TRBD1 (6 bases). The ends were cut back, 2 bases at V and 4 bases at J, with 21 bases in the middle. The CDR3 spans 19 residues. Germline V CDR1 and CDR2: WSHSY, SAAADI. The CDR3 reads CASSELVGRGIHGANVLTF. CDR3 DNA sequence: TGCGCCAGCAGTGAGCTGGTGGGCAGGGGCATTCACGGGGCCAACGTCCTGACTTTC.

This clone was picked up one time. The chain couples TRBV15 to TRBJ2-2; TRBD1 is a possible D gene (6 bases). Germline V gene lookup returns CDR1 LNHNV and CDR2 YYDKDF (reference sequence). The length of the CDR3 is 16 residues. V was shortened by 0 bases and J by 0 bases, with 8 bases between the two germline ends. CDR3 in DNA: TGTGCCACCAGCAGAGATGACAGGCCGAACACCGGGGAGCTGTTTTTT. Encoded protein: CATSRDDRPNTGELFF.

This chain links TRBV7-2 with TRBJ1-2, with a possible D match to TRBD1 (6 bases). CDR3 length equals 16 residues. The V end lost 1 base, the J end lost 0 bases, and 12 bases lay between the germline ends. Looked up from germline, CDR1 is SGHTA and CDR2 is FQGNSA. The CDR3 sequence is CASSLGGQVANYGYTF. In nucleotides, the CDR3 is TGTGCCAGCAGCTTAGGGGGGCAGGTAGCTAACTATGGCTACACCTTC.

Here the CDR3 DNA reads TGCGCCAGCAGTTCGACTGGGAACTATGGCTACACCTTC. The encoded protein is CASSSTGNYGYTF. The rearrangement uses TRBV10-2 and TRBJ1-2; D call uncertain. CDR3 length: 13 amino acids. Per germline, CDR1 WSHSY and CDR2 SAAADI. V lost 5 bases and J 2 bases, leaving 9 bases between the germline ends.

CDR3 region: CASNSRDTGPNIQYF. CDR3 DNA sequence: TGTGCCAGCAATAGCCGGGACACTGGACCAAACATTCAGTACTTC. The chain joins TRBV6-5 to TRBJ2-4; tentative D call: TRBD1 (6 bases). The CDR3 extends over 15 amino acids. CDR1 is MNHEY, CDR2 SVGAGI, per germline. V was pared by 7 bases and J by 6 bases, with 19 bases between.

This clone was counted once. The V gene is TRBV2, the J gene TRBJ1-4, with D tentatively TRBD1 (5 bases). Germline values: CDR1 SNHLY, CDR2 FYNNEI. The CDR3 has 15 amino acids. Trimming cost V 2 bases and J 8 bases, with 15 bases left between them. The CDR3 region has the DNA TGTGCCAGCAGTGAATCGGGGGGAGTGGGAGAAAAACTGTTTTTT. It codes for CASSESGGVGEKLFF.

The chain links TRBV15 to TRBJ1-2; no clear D gene. Germline CDR1 reads LNHNV; CDR2 reads YYDKDF (reference sequence). The CDR3 contains 13 residues. Trimming shortened V by 5 bases and J by 4 bases, and 11 bases separated the two germline ends. CDR3 nucleotide sequence: TGTGCCACCAGCTCCCTAGTCACCTATGGCTACACCTTC. Translation: CATSSLVTYGYTF.

The chain employs TRBV11-2 and TRBJ2-1; D gene uncertain. The CDR3 spans 17 residues. Per germline, CDR1 SGHAT and CDR2 FQNNGV. Deletions cut 5 bases from V and 2 bases from J, with 19 bases between. CDR3 bases: TGTGCCAGCAGCCCCCTTCCTGGGCGTGGTACCTACAATGAGCAGTTCTTC. This translates into CASSPLPGRGTYNEQFF.